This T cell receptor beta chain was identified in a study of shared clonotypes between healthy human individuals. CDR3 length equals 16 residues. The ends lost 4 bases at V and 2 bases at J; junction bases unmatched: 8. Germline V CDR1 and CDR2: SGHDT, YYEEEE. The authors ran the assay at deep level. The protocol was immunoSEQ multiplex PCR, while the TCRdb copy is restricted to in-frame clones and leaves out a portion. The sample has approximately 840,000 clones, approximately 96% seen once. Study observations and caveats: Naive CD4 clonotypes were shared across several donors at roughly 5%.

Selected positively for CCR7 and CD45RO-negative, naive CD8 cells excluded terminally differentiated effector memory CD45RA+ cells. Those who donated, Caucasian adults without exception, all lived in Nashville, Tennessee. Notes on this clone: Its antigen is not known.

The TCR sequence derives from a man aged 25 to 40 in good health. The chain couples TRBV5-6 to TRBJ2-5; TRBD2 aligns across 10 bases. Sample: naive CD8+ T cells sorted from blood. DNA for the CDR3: TGTGCCAGCAGCCTGACTAGCGGGCGAAAGCAAGAGACCCAGTACTTC. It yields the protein CASSLTSGRKQETQYF.